A selection of T cell receptor beta chains follows, all from one sample in a study of T-cell memory formation after mild COVID-19. TCRdb re-called the 5' RACE reads through MiXCR, storing one row per CDR3 protein. The repertoire holds under 200,000 distinct CDR3 sequences, with 25% to 40% as singletons. The sequenced sample was PBMCs or a T cell subset sorted from them (not recorded which). The receptors stem from an adult woman who had mild COVID-19 (a few samples of this study predate the infection). Cell type and time point are not known. CDR3s include the opening cysteine and the closing phenylalanine or tryptophan. The D gene is left open where the match is weak. Clone size is given for some rows only: seen once, a few or many times, or a class if the clone is expanded.

clone_size	v_call	j_call	d_call	cdr3_aa	cdr3_nt
few	TRBV18	TRBJ1-1	NA	CASSPGVQLMNTEAFF	TGTGCCAGCTCACCAGGGGTGCAGTTGATGAACACTGAAGCTTTCTTT
NA	TRBV7-8	TRBJ2-1	TRBD2	CASSRGDHEQFF	TGTGCCAGCAGCCGGGGGGACCATGAGCAGTTCTTC
few	TRBV30	TRBJ2-2	NA	CAWSATNTGELFF	TGTGCCTGGAGTGCCACGAACACCGGGGAGCTGTTTTTT
few	TRBV5-1	TRBJ1-1	NA	CASTRGTGASGTEAFF	TGCGCCAGCACCCGGGGGACGGGGGCGAGCGGCACTGAAGCTTTCTTT
few	TRBV7-2	TRBJ2-7	TRBD2	CASSFGGSRGYEQYF	TGTGCCAGCAGCTTCGGCGGGAGTAGGGGCTACGAGCAGTACTTC
few	TRBV7-9	TRBJ1-2	TRBD1	CASRPSRFRDRGEEYGYTF	TGTGCCAGCAGACCTAGTCGGTTCCGGGACAGGGGAGAAGAATATGGCTACACCTTC
few	TRBV5-1	TRBJ1-1	NA	CASSKGWGTEAFF	TGCGCCAGCAGCAAAGGGTGGGGCACTGAAGCTTTCTTT
NA	TRBV7-6	TRBJ2-1	NA	CASSSQSGSPYNEQFF	TGTGCCAGCAGCTCCCAAAGTGGGTCCCCCTACAATGAGCAGTTCTTC
NA	TRBV7-2	TRBJ1-2	TRBD1	CASSNNRGWGYTF	TGTGCCAGCAGCAACAACAGGGGATGGGGCTACACCTTC
few	TRBV9	TRBJ2-5	NA	CASSVGPPETQYF	TGTGCCAGCAGCGTAGGACCCCCCGAGACCCAGTACTTC
many	TRBV4-1	TRBJ2-3	NA	CASSQEVGRTDTQYF	TGCGCCAGCAGCCAAGAGGTGGGGAGGACAGATACGCAGTATTTT
few	TRBV3-1	TRBJ2-7	TRBD2	CASSLDWSRLAGTRSYEQYF	TGTGCCAGCAGCCTTGATTGGTCGCGACTAGCGGGGACCCGCTCCTACGAGCAGTACTTC
few	TRBV5-1	TRBJ2-1	NA	CASSSRAPVEQFF	TGCGCCAGCAGCTCCAGGGCCCCGGTAGAGCAGTTCTTC
once	TRBV7-3	TRBJ2-3	NA	CASSLIGTSTDTQYF	TGTGCCAGCAGCTTAATCGGGACTAGCACAGATACGCAGTATTTT
NA	TRBV5-6	TRBJ2-1	NA	CASSLGLASPDEQFF	TGTGCCAGCAGCTTGGGTCTAGCGTCACCGGATGAGCAGTTCTTC
few	TRBV4-1	TRBJ2-3	NA	CASSQDRQRRPDTQYF	TGCGCCAGCAGCCAAGATAGACAGCGGCGGCCAGATACGCAGTATTTT
few	TRBV29-1	TRBJ1-1	NA	CSVARGAEAFF	TGCAGCGTGGCACGGGGGGCTGAAGCTTTCTTT
NA	TRBV24-1	TRBJ1-1	NA	CATSEYGISAFF	TGTGCCACCAGTGAGTACGGGATCAGCGCTTTCTTT
NA	TRBV20-1	TRBJ2-5	NA	CSARGRLQETQYF	TGCAGTGCTAGAGGAAGGCTCCAAGAGACCCAGTACTTC
few	TRBV20-1	TRBJ1-6	NA	CSASSPLHF	TGCAGTGCGAGTTCACCCCTCCACTTT
many	TRBV20-1	TRBJ2-3	TRBD2	CSARDGRERIITSTDTQYF	TGCAGTGCTAGAGATGGGCGGGAGAGAATAATTACTAGCACAGATACGCAGTATTTT
few	TRBV29-1	TRBJ2-5	NA	CSVVVAGRSQETQYF	TGCAGCGTTGTAGTGGCGGGGCGTTCCCAAGAGACCCAGTACTTC